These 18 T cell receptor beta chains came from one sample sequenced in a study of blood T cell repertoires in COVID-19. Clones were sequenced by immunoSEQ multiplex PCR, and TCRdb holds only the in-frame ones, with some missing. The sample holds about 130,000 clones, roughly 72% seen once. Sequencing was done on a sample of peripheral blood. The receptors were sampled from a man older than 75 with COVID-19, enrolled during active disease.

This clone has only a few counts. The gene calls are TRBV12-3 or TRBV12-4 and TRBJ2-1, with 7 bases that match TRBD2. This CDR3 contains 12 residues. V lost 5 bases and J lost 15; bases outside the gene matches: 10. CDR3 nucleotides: TGTGCCAGCAGTCGGGAGGCGGGACGGAGGTTCTTC. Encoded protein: CASSREAGRRFF.

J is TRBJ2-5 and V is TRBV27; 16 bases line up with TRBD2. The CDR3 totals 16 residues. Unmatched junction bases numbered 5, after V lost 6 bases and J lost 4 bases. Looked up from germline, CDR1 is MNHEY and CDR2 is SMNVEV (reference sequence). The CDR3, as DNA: TGTGCCAGCAGACCGGGACTAGCGGGAGGGCGAGAGACCCAGTACTTC. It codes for CASRPGLAGGRETQYF.

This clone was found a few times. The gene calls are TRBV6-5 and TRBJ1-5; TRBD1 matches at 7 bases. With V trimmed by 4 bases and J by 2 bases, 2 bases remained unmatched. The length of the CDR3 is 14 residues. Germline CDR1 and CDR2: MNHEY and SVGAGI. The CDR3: CASSSTGGNQPQHF. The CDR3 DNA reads TGTGCCAGCAGTTCCACAGGGGGCAATCAGCCCCAGCATTTT.

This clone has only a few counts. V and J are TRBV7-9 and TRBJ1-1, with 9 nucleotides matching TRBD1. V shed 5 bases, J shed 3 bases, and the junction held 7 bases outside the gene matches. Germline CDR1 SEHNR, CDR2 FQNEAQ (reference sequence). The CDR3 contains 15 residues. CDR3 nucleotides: TGTGCCAGCAGCGAGTGGACAGGGGAGGACACTGAAGCTTTCTTT. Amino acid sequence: CASSEWTGEDTEAFF.

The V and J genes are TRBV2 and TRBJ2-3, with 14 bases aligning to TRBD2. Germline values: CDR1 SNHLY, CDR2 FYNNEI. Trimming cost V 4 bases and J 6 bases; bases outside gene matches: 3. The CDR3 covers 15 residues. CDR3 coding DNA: TGTGCCAGCAGTGGACTAGCGGGAGGGCAGGATACGCAGTATTTT. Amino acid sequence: CASSGLAGGQDTQYF. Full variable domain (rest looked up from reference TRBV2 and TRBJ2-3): EPEVTQTPSHQVTQMGQEVILRCVPISNHLYFYWYRQILGQKVEFLVSFYNNEISEKSEIFDDQFSVERPDGSNFTLKIRSTKLEDSAMYFCASSGLAGGQDTQYFGPGTRLTVL.

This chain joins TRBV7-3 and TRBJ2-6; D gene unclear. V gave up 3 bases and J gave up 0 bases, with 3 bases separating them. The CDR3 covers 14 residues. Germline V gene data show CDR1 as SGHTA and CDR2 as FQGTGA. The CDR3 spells CASSFGSGANVLTF. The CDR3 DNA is TGTGCCAGCAGCTTCGGCTCTGGGGCCAACGTCCTGACTTTC.

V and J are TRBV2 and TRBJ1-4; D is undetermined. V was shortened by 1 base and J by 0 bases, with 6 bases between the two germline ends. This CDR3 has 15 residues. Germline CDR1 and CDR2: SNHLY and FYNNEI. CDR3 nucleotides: TGTGCCAGCAGTGAAGGGGGAGCAACTAATGAAAAACTGTTTTTT. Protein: CASSEGGATNEKLFF.

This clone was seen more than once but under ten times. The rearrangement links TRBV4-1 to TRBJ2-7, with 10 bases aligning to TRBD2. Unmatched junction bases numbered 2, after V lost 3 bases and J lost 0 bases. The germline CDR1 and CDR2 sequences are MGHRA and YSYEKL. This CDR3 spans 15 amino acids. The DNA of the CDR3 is TGCGCCAGCAGCCAGGGACTAGCGCCCTCCTACGAGCAGTACTTC. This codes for CASSQGLAPSYEQYF.

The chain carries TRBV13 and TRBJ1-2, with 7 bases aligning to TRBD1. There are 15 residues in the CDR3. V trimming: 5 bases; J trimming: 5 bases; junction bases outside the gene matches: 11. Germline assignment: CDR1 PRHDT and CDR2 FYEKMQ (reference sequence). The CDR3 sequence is CASSRGQQLPYGYTF. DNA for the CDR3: TGTGCCAGCAGCAGGGGACAGCAACTCCCGTATGGCTACACCTTC.

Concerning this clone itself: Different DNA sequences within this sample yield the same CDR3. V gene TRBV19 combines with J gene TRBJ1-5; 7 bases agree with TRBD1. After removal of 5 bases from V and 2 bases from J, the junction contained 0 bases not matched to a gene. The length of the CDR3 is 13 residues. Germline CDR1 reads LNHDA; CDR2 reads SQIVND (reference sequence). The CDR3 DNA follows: TGTGCCAGTAGTGGGACAGGCAATCAGCCCCAGCATTTT. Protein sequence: CASSGTGNQPQHF.

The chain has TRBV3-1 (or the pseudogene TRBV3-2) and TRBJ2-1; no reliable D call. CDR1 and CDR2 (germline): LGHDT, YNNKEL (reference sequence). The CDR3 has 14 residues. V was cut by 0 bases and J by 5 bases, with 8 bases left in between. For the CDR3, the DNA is TGTGCCAGCAGCCAAGATTTTCGGGACAATGAGCAGTTCTTC. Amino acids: CASSQDFRDNEQFF.

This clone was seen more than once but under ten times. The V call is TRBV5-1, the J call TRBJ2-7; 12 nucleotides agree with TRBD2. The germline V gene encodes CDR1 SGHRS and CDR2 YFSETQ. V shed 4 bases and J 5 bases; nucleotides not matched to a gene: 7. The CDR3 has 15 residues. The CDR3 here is CASSESSGRANEQYF. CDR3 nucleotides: TGCGCCAGCAGCGAATCTAGCGGGAGGGCCAACGAGCAGTACTTC.

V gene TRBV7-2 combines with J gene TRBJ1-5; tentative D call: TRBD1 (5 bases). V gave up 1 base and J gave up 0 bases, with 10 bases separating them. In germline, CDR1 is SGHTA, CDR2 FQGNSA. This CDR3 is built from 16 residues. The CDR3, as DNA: TGTGCCAGCAGCTTAGAAGGGGCCCATAGCAATCAGCCCCAGCATTTT. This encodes CASSLEGAHSNQPQHF.

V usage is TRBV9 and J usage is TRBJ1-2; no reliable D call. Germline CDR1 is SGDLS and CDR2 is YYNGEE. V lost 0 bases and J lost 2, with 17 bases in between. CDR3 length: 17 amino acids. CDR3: CASSVEASGIRNYGYTF. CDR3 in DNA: TGTGCCAGCAGCGTAGAGGCCTCGGGGATTAGAAACTATGGCTACACCTTC.

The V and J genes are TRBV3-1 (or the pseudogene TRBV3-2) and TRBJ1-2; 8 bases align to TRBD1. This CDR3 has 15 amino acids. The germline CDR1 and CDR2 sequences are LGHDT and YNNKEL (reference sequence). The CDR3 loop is CVFLRDRSEDYGYTF. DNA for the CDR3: TGTGTCTTCCTCCGGGACAGGTCTGAGGACTATGGCTACACCTTC.

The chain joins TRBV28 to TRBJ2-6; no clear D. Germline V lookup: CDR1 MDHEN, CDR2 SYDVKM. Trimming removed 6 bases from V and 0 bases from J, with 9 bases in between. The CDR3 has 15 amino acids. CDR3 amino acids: CASSTELSGANVLTF. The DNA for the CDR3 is TGTGCCAGCAGCACGGAGCTCTCTGGGGCCAACGTCCTGACTTTC.

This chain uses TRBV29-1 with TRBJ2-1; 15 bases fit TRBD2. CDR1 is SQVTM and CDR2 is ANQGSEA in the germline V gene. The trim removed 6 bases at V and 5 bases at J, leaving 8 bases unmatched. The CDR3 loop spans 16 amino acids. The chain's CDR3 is CSVDGLAGGPNNEQFF. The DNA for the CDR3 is TGCAGCGTAGACGGACTAGCGGGAGGGCCCAACAATGAGCAGTTCTTC.

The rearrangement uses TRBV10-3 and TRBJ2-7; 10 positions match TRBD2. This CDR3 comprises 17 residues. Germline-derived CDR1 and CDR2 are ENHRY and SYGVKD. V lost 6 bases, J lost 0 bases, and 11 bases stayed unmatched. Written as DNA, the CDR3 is TGTGCCATCAGGGGGACTAGCGACCACTTTAGCTCCTACGAGCAGTACTTC. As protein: CAIRGTSDHFSSYEQYF.